This T cell receptor (beta chain) was sequenced for a study of read filtering for tumor transcriptome and immune sequencing. Study context: Per sample, TCR-region reads ranged about 4.05 to 11 million by IR-seq, about 80 to 1,400 by RNA-seq. Study-level points and caveats: About 82% of IR-seq clonotypes had a single read, yet these held around 3.3% of reads. IR-seq captured clonotypes deeper and more reliably than RNA-seq.

Molecular barcoded adaptors covering alpha/delta and beta/gamma chains were used on approximately 400 ng RNA. MiXCR was run by TCRdb on the reads, yielding one entry per CDR3 protein. Here the sample spans 30,000 to 40,000 distinct CDR3 sequences, 12% being singletons. Trimming cost V 0 bases and J 1 base, with 11 bases left between them. This CDR3 spans 15 amino acids. The germline V gene has CDR1 SGHRS and CDR2 YFSETQ. This clonotype occurred many times. Antigen specificity is unknown. The origin of this receptor is a donor at least 40 years old with multiple myeloma. Sequenced material: a population of CD138-negative cells sorted from bone marrow. The V and J genes are TRBV5-1 and TRBJ2-7, with D perhaps being TRBD1 or TRBD2 (6 bases each). CDR3: CASSLAQGGSYEQYF. In nucleotides, the CDR3 is TGCGCCAGCAGCTTGGCACAGGGAGGTTCCTACGAGCAGTACTTC.